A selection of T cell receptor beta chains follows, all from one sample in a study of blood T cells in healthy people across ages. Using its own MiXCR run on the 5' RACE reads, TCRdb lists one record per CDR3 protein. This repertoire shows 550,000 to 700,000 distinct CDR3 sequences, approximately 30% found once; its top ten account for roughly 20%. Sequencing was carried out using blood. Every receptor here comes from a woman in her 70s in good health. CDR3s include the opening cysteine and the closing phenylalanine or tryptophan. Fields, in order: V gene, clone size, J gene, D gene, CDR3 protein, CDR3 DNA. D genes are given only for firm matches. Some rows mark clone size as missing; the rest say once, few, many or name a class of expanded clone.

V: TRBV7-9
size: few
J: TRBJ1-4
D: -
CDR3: CASTAIGTGKLFF
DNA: TGTGCCAGCACCGCGATAGGCACCGGAAAACTGTTTTTT

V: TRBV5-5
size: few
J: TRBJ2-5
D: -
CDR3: CASSSRKGGEETQYF
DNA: TGTGCCAGCAGCTCACGAAAGGGGGGAGAGGAGACCCAGTACTTC

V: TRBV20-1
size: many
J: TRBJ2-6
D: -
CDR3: CSARAGAPSSGANVLTF
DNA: TGCAGTGCTAGAGCGGGGGCGCCAAGCTCTGGGGCCAACGTCCTGACTTTC

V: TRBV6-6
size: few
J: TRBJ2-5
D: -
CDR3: CASSYEVLETQYF
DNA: TGTGCCAGCAGTTACGAGGTCTTGGAGACCCAGTACTTC

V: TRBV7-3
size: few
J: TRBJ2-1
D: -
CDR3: CASSLSFSSSYNEQFF
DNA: TGTGCCAGCAGCTTAAGTTTTTCAAGCTCCTACAATGAGCAGTTCTTC

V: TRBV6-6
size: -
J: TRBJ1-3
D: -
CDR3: CASNNHSADGNTIYF
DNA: TGTGCCAGCAACAATCACAGCGCGGACGGAAACACCATATATTTT

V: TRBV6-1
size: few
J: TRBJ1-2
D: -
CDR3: CASSEAGRADYGYTF
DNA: TGTGCCAGCAGTGAAGCGGGCAGGGCTGACTATGGCTACACCTTC

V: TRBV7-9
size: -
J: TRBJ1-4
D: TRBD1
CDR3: CASSLYDRAEKLFF
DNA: TGTGCCAGCAGCTTATACGACAGGGCTGAAAAACTGTTTTTT

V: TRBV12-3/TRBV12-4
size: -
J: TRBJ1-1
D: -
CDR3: CASRNSGAPANEAFF
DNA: TGTGCCAGCAGGAACTCCGGGGCCCCCGCGAATGAAGCTTTCTTT

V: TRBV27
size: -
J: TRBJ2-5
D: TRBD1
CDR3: CASRRHRGAYQETQYF
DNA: TGTGCCAGCAGGAGGCACAGGGGAGCGTACCAAGAGACCCAGTACTTC

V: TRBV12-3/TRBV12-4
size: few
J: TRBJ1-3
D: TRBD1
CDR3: CASWLQGGGNTIYF
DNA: TGTGCCAGCTGGCTCCAAGGGGGCGGAAACACCATATATTTT

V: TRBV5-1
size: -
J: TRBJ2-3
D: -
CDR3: CASSFDGASTDTQYF
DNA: TGCGCCAGCAGCTTTGACGGTGCCAGCACAGATACGCAGTATTTT

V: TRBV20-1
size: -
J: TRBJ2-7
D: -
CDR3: CSAGGQRTYEQYF
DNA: TGCAGTGCTGGCGGACAGAGGACTTACGAGCAGTACTTC

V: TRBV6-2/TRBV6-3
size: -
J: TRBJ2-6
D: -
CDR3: CASRGTDGANVLTF
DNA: TGTGCCAGCAGAGGGACGGATGGGGCCAACGTCCTGACTTTC

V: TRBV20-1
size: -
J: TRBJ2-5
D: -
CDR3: CSARRTGSVQGTQYF
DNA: TGCAGTGCTCGTCGGACCGGTTCGGTCCAAGGGACCCAGTACTTC

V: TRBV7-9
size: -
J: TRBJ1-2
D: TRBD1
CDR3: CASSSPSRQGADYGYTF
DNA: TGTGCCAGCAGCTCACCTTCTCGACAGGGGGCAGACTATGGCTACACCTTC

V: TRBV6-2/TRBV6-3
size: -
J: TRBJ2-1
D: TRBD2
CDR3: CASGSGGARNEQFF
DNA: TGTGCCAGCGGTAGCGGGGGGGCGAGGAATGAGCAGTTCTTC

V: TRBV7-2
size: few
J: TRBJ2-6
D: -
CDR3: CASSLQHSGANVLTF
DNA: TGTGCCAGCAGCCTTCAACACTCTGGGGCCAACGTCCTGACTTTC

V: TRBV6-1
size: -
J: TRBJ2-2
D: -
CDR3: CASSPYSANTGELFF
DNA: TGTGCCAGCAGTCCCTACTCAGCTAACACCGGGGAGCTGTTTTTT

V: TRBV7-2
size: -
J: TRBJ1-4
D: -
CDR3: CASSHARGSTNEKLFF
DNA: TGTGCCAGCAGCCACGCTAGAGGATCTACTAATGAAAAACTGTTTTTT

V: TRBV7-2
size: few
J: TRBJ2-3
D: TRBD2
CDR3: CASSSSGGANTQYF
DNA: TGTGCCAGCAGCTCTAGCGGGGGGGCCAATACGCAGTATTTT

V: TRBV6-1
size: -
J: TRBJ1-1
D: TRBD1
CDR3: CASSPGPGQLNTEAFF
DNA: TGTGCCAGCAGTCCTGGTCCGGGACAGCTCAACACTGAAGCTTTCTTT

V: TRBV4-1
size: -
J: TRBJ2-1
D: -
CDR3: CASSQRGQANGQFF
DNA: TGCGCCAGCAGCCAAAGAGGGCAGGCTAATGGGCAGTTCTTC

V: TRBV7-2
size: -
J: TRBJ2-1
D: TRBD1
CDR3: CASSTRDRGPNEQFF
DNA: TGTGCCAGCAGCACCCGGGACAGGGGTCCCAATGAGCAGTTCTTC

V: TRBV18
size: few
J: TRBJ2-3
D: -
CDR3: CASSPVGFTDTQYF
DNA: TGTGCCAGCTCACCAGTAGGGTTCACAGATACGCAGTATTTT

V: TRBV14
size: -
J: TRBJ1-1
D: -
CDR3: CASSAPGLDTEAFF
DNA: TGTGCCAGCAGCGCACCAGGGTTGGACACTGAAGCTTTCTTT

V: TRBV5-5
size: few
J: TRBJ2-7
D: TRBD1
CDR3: CASTRDRASYEQYF
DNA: TGTGCCAGCACCCGGGACAGGGCCTCCTACGAGCAGTACTTC

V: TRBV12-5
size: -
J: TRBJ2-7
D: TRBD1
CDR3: CASGLPGTAYEQYF
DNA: TGTGCTAGTGGTTTGCCTGGGACAGCCTACGAGCAGTACTTC

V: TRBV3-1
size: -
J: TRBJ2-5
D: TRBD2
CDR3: CASSQRTSGEETQYF
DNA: TGTGCCAGCAGCCAACGGACTAGCGGGGAAGAGACCCAGTACTTC

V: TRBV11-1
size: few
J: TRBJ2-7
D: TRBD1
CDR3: CASSTRTGGGEQYF
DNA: TGTGCCAGCAGCACCCGGACAGGGGGTGGCGAGCAGTACTTC

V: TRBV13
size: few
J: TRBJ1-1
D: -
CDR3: CASSPSGFFTEAFF
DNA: TGTGCCAGCAGCCCAAGTGGGTTCTTCACTGAAGCTTTCTTT

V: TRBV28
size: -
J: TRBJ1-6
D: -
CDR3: CASRPQSAPLHF
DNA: TGTGCCAGCAGACCTCAGTCTGCACCCCTCCACTTT

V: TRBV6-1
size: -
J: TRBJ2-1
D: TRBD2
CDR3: CASSGVGLKIVNEQFF
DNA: TGTGCCAGCAGCGGGGTGGGACTAAAGATAGTCAATGAGCAGTTCTTC

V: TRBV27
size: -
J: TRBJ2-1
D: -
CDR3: CASSLSGQGRQFF
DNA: TGTGCCAGCAGTTTATCCGGGCAGGGCCGGCAGTTCTTC

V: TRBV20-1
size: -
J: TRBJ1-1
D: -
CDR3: CSARDFTGAGNTEAFF
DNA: TGCAGTGCTAGAGATTTCACCGGTGCAGGGAACACTGAAGCTTTCTTT

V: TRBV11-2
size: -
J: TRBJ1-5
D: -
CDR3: CASSSRGEIGNQPQHF
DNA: TGTGCCAGCAGCTCAAGGGGGGAGATAGGCAATCAGCCCCAGCATTTT

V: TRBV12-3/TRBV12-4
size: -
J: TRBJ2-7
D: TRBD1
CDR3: CASKQGAREQYF
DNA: TGTGCCAGCAAGCAGGGGGCGCGAGAGCAGTACTTC

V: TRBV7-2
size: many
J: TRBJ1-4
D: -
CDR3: CASSSPRPREKLFF
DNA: TGTGCCAGCAGCTCCCCTCGACCCAGAGAAAAACTGTTTTTT

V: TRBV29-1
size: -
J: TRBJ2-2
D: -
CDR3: CGVNRASGGELFF
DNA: TGCGGCGTTAACAGGGCGTCGGGCGGGGAGCTGTTTTTT

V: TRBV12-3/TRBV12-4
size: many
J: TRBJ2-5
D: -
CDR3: CASSLLGQTQYF
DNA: TGTGCCAGCAGTTTACTTGGACAGACCCAGTACTTC

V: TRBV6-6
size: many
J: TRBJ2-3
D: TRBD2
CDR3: CASSYPAGGFTQYF
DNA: TGTGCCAGCAGTTACCCCGCGGGGGGATTTACGCAGTATTTT

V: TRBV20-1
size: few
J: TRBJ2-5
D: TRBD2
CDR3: CSARVPSGDETQYF
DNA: TGCAGTGCTAGAGTTCCTAGCGGGGATGAGACCCAGTACTTC

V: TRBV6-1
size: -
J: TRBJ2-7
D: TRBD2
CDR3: CASSEGLGRIHEQYF
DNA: TGTGCCAGCAGTGAGGGACTAGGAAGGATCCACGAGCAGTACTTC

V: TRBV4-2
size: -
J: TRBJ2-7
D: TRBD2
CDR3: CASSRSGGNYEQYF
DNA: TGTGCCAGCAGCCGTAGCGGGGGAAACTACGAGCAGTACTTC

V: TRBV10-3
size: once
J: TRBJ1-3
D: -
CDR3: CAIRESGNTIYF
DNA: TGTGCCATCAGGGAATCTGGAAACACCATATATTTT

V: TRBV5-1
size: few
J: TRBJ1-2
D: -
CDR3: CASSLTGNAGGYTF
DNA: TGCGCCAGCAGCTTGACAGGGAACGCAGGGGGCTACACCTTC

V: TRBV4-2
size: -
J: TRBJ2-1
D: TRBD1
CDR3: CASSQTGGNEQFF
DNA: TGTGCCAGCAGCCAGACAGGGGGTAATGAGCAGTTCTTC

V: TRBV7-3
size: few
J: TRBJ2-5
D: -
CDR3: CASSLVQGGPLETQYF
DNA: TGTGCCAGCAGCTTAGTCCAAGGAGGGCCCTTGGAGACCCAGTACTTC

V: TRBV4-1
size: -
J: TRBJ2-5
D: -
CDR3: CASSYAGGGYLETQYF
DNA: TGCGCCAGCAGCTACGCCGGAGGAGGCTACCTAGAGACCCAGTACTTC

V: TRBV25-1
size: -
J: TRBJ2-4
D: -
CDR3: CASSDANGKNIQYF
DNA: TGTGCCAGCAGTGATGCGAACGGAAAAAACATTCAGTACTTC

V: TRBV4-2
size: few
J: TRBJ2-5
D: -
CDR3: CASSQDKRSETQYF
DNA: TGTGCCAGCAGCCAAGATAAACGATCGGAGACCCAGTACTTC

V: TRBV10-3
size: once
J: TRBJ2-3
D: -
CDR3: CAISERLLTDTQYF
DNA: TGTGCCATCAGTGAGCGACTTCTCACAGATACGCAGTATTTT

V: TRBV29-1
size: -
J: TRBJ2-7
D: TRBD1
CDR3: CSLKTGDEQYF
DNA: TGCAGCTTAAAGACAGGGGACGAGCAGTACTTC

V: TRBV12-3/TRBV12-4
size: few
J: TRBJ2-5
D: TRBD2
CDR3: CASTPGGVAYWGETQYF
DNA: TGTGCCAGCACCCCTGGGGGGGTAGCGTATTGGGGAGAGACCCAGTACTTC

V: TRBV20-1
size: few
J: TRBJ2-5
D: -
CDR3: CSANVPSLGETQYF
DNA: TGCAGTGCCAACGTACCATCCCTCGGGGAGACCCAGTACTTC

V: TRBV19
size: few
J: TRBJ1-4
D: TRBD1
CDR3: CASRGTGGEKLFF
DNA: TGTGCCAGTCGAGGGACAGGGGGTGAAAAACTGTTTTTT

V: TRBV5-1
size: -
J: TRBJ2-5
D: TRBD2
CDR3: CANSASGTSGETQYF
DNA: TGCGCCAACAGCGCCTCCGGGACTAGCGGGGAGACCCAGTACTTC